The 21 T cell receptor beta chains below come from one sample, sequenced in a study of cytomegalovirus exposure and HLA in healthy donors. PCR involved 60 Vbeta and 13 Jbeta primers. Measured with immunoSEQ multiplex PCR; TCRdb has only the in-frame clones, and not every one. The sample contains roughly 97,000 clones, 76% of which appear only once. The sequenced material came from PBMCs. The origin of the receptors is a woman under 30 in good health and CMV-seropositive.

The chain employs TRBV6-5 and TRBJ1-1; no reliable D call. The V end was cut by 4 bases, the J end by 7 bases, with 10 bases between. CDR1 and CDR2 from the germline V gene are MNHEY and SVGAGI. The CDR3 is made up of 12 amino acids. CDR3 residues: CASSSGPGEAFF. The DNA for the CDR3 is TGTGCCAGCAGTTCAGGCCCTGGTGAAGCTTTCTTT.

The rearrangement joins TRBV28 to TRBJ1-3, with 7 bases matching TRBD1. Germline-derived CDR1 and CDR2 are MDHEN and SYDVKM. Trimming at V came to 3 bases and at J to 3 bases, leaving 5 bases not matched to a gene. The CDR3 spans 15 residues. This chain's CDR3 is CASSLVGGGGNTIYF. The CDR3 region has the DNA TGTGCCAGCAGTTTGGTAGGGGGCGGTGGAAACACCATATATTTT.

The chain couples TRBV28 to TRBJ1-5, with D perhaps TRBD1 (5 bases). V gave up 6 bases and J gave up 0 bases, with 9 bases separating them. The germline V gene encodes CDR1 MDHEN and CDR2 SYDVKM. The CDR3 totals 14 residues. CDR3 protein: CASRPGVSNQPQHF. In DNA form, the CDR3 reads TGTGCCAGCAGGCCGGGGGTTAGCAATCAGCCCCAGCATTTT. Using reference TRBV28 and TRBJ1-5 for the parts outside the CDR3, the full variable domain is DVKVTQSSRYLVKRTGEKVFLECVQDMDHENMFWYRQDPGLGLRLIYFSYDVKMKEKGDIPEGYSVSREKKERFSLILESASTNQTSMYLCASRPGVSNQPQHFGDGTRLSIL.

The V and J genes are TRBV28 and TRBJ2-7; D perhaps matches TRBD2 (6 bases). Germline V gives CDR1 MDHEN, CDR2 SYDVKM. This CDR3 has 15 amino acids. V gave up 5 bases and J gave up 3 bases, with 17 bases separating them. The CDR3 here is CASSAHSGPHYEQYF. The CDR3 nucleotides read TGTGCCAGCAGTGCCCATAGCGGCCCCCACTACGAGCAGTACTTC.

The chain carries TRBV5-4 and TRBJ1-6; no clear D gene. Germline assignment: CDR1 SGHNT and CDR2 YYREEE (reference sequence). There are 14 residues in the CDR3. V lost 0 bases to trimming and J lost 10 bases, with 11 bases between them. The CDR3 DNA follows: TGTGCCAGCAGCTTGGACACCGAGGGCTCACCCCTCCACTTT. It codes for CASSLDTEGSPLHF.

The genes are TRBV7-9 and TRBJ1-4; 8 bases map to TRBD1. Germline lookup yields CDR1 SEHNR and CDR2 FQNEAQ (reference sequence). The V and J ends lost 10 bases and 6 bases, in that order; junction bases with no gene match: 7. CDR3 length: 13 amino acids. The CDR3 spells CANGQGGYEKLFF. CDR3 in DNA: TGTGCCAACGGACAGGGCGGCTATGAAAAACTGTTTTTT.

The chain has TRBV10-3 and TRBJ2-3; TRBD1 matches 7 bases. The CDR3 covers 13 residues. V lost 4 bases and J lost 4; bases outside the gene matches: 2. Per the germline V gene, CDR1 is ENHRY and CDR2 is SYGVKD. CDR3 bases: TGTGCCATCAGTGTAGGGGGCGCAGATACGCAGTATTTT. Protein sequence: CAISVGGADTQYF.

This chain's CDR3 is CASSQSGTNTGELFF. DNA of the CDR3: TGTGCCAGCAGCCAATCAGGCACGAACACCGGGGAGCTGTTTTTT. V usage is TRBV14 and J usage is TRBJ2-2; D is unclear. V was shortened by 2 bases and J by 0 bases, with 7 bases between the two germline ends. Germline assignment: CDR1 SGHDN and CDR2 FVKESK. The CDR3 is made up of 15 amino acids. The full variable domain, completed using reference TRBV14 and TRBJ2-2, is EAGVTQFPSHSVIEKGQTVTLRCDPISGHDNLYWYRRVMGKEIKFLLHFVKESKQDESGMPNNRFLAERTGGTYSTLKVQPAELEDSGVYFCASSQSGTNTGELFFGEGSRLTVL.

This clone was found a few times. The V call is TRBV7-2, the J call TRBJ2-7; the match to TRBD1 covers 12 bases. The CDR3 consists of 16 residues. CDR1 and CDR2 from the germline V gene are SGHTA and FQGNSA. V was pared by 5 bases and J by 9 bases, with 14 bases of the junction left unmatched. The CDR3 sequence: CASSLTGTGTGGAQYF. For the CDR3, the DNA is TGTGCCAGCAGCCTTACGGGAACCGGGACAGGGGGCGCGCAGTACTTC. The whole variable domain, remainder taken from reference TRBV7-2 and TRBJ2-7, is GAGVSQSPSNKVTEKGKDVELRCDPISGHTALYWYRQSLGQGLEFLIYFQGNSAPDKSGLPSDRFSAERTGGSVSTLTIQRTQQEDSAVYLCASSLTGTGTGGAQYFGPGTRLTVT.

The V gene is TRBV7-3, the J gene TRBJ2-7; 12 bases map to TRBD2. Looked up from germline, CDR1 is SGHTA and CDR2 is FQGTGA. Trimming at V came to 5 bases and at J to 6 bases, leaving 2 bases not matched to a gene. The CDR3 spans 13 residues. CDR3 region: CASSGLAGSEQYF. The DNA for the CDR3 is TGTGCCAGCAGCGGACTAGCGGGAAGCGAGCAGTACTTC. Together with reference TRBV7-3 and TRBJ2-7, the CDR3 gives the full variable domain: GAGVSQTPSNKVTEKGKYVELRCDPISGHTALYWYRQSLGQGPEFLIYFQGTGAADDSGLPNDRFFAVRPEGSVSTLKIQRTERGDSAVYLCASSGLAGSEQYFGPGTRLTVT.

The J gene is TRBJ2-7, the V gene TRBV11-3; a weak D match, TRBD2 (6 bases). Trimming left V 6 bases short and J 7 bases short, with 13 bases between. The V gene's germline CDR1 is SGHNT and CDR2 YENEEA. This CDR3 comprises 12 residues. The CDR3 nucleotides are TGTGCCAGCAGACGGATGGGGGGTGAGCAGTACTTC. This sequence encodes CASRRMGGEQYF. Full variable domain (rest looked up from reference TRBV11-3 and TRBJ2-7): EAGVVQSPRYKIIEKKQPVAFWCNPISGHNTLYWYLQNLGQGPELLIRYENEEAVDDSQLPKDRFSAERLKGVDSTLKIQPAELGDSAVYLCASRRMGGEQYFGPGTRLTVT.

This clone appeared a single time. The J gene is TRBJ2-5, the V gene TRBV6-5; D might be TRBD2 (5 bases). Trimming took 3 bases from V and 4 from J, leaving 12 bases between them. The germline CDR1 and CDR2 sequences are MNHEY and SVGAGI. CDR3 length: 14 residues. The CDR3 nucleotides read TGTGCCAGCAGTTATTGGGGAGTGGGAGAGACCCAGTACTTC. Protein product: CASSYWGVGETQYF.

The gene calls are TRBV2 and TRBJ1-1, with 9 bases aligning to TRBD1. Germline values: CDR1 SNHLY, CDR2 FYNNEI. The CDR3 is made up of 15 amino acids. V shed 1 base, J shed 6 bases, and the junction held 6 bases outside the gene matches. Here the CDR3 reads CASSEEGQGSPEAFF. DNA of the CDR3: TGTGCCAGCAGTGAAGAGGGACAGGGTTCCCCTGAAGCTTTCTTT.

V and J are TRBV9 and TRBJ2-3, with a weak D call TRBD2 (5 bases). V was trimmed by 4 bases and J by 4 bases, leaving 16 bases between them. Per germline, CDR1 SGDLS and CDR2 YYNGEE. This CDR3 contains 15 residues. The DNA of the CDR3 is TGTGCCAGCAGCTCAGTCCTCGAGGGTTCAGATACGCAGTATTTT. This translates into CASSSVLEGSDTQYF.

The chain links TRBV30 to TRBJ2-2; 7 nucleotides align to TRBD1. The germline V gene encodes CDR1 GTSNPN and CDR2 SVGIG (reference sequence). The CDR3 runs 15 residues. V gave up 2 bases and J gave up 6 bases; unmatched junction bases: 9. CDR3 protein: CAWSPMTGWSGELFF. CDR3 nucleotides: TGTGCCTGGAGTCCCATGACAGGGTGGTCCGGGGAGCTGTTTTTT. Using reference TRBV30 and TRBJ2-2 for the parts outside the CDR3, the full variable domain is SQTIHQWPATLVQPVGSPLSLECTVEGTSNPNLYWYRQAAGRGLQLLFYSVGIGQISSEVPQNLSASRPQDRQFILSSKKLLLSDSGFYLCAWSPMTGWSGELFFGEGSRLTVL.

This chain links TRBV7-2 with TRBJ2-1; maybe TRBD2 (7 bases). With 7 bases removed from V and 8 bases from J, the gap between germline ends came to 18 bases. Germline lookup yields CDR1 SGHTA and CDR2 FQGNSA. This CDR3 has 14 amino acids. The chain's CDR3 is CASTGTGGGYEQFF. The CDR3 DNA follows: TGTGCCAGCACCGGGACGGGGGGCGGGTATGAGCAGTTCTTC.

V usage is TRBV7-2 and J usage is TRBJ2-3, with a possible D match to TRBD2 (6 bases). The length of the CDR3 is 18 residues. With 2 bases removed from V and 1 base from J, the gap between germline ends came to 19 bases. Germline V lookup: CDR1 SGHTA, CDR2 FQGNSA. The CDR3 bases are TGTGCCAGCAGCTTATCGGTCGGACTGGGAGGAGGCACAGATACGCAGTATTTT. It codes for CASSLSVGLGGGTDTQYF.

J is TRBJ2-7 and V is TRBV30, with 9 bases that match TRBD1. CDR3 length equals 13 residues. Unmatched junction bases numbered 8, after V lost 4 bases and J lost 7 bases. Germline V lookup: CDR1 GTSNPN, CDR2 SVGIG (reference sequence). The CDR3 spells CAWTTGQGGEQYF. CDR3 DNA: TGTGCCTGGACCACGGGACAGGGAGGGGAGCAGTACTTC.

The chain employs TRBV6-5 and TRBJ2-1; 8 bases are shared with TRBD2. This CDR3 has 15 residues. V gave up 6 bases and J gave up 0 bases; unmatched junction bases: 4. Germline CDR1 MNHEY, CDR2 SVGAGI. The CDR3: CASSSSGSSYNEQFF. The CDR3 DNA reads as TGTGCCAGCAGCTCCAGCGGGAGCTCCTACAATGAGCAGTTCTTC.

The J gene is TRBJ2-3, the V gene TRBV28; 10 bases are a match to TRBD2. Germline CDR1 reads MDHEN; CDR2 reads SYDVKM. The CDR3 extends over 15 amino acids. The V segment lost 6 bases and the J segment 2 bases; nucleotides outside the gene matches: 5. The CDR3 sequence is CASSALAGDTDTQYF. In DNA form, the CDR3 reads TGTGCCAGCAGCGCCCTAGCGGGGGACACAGATACGCAGTATTTT.

This clone qualifies as large. The same CDR3 arises from other DNA sequences in this sample as well. This sequence joins TRBV13 and TRBJ2-7, with D uncertain. V dropped 0 bases and J dropped 3 bases, with 9 bases sitting between them. The CDR3 spans 14 residues. Germline V CDR1 and CDR2: PRHDT, FYEKMQ (reference sequence). CDR3 in DNA: TGTGCCAGCAGCTTAGGCCACGGCGGCTACGAGCAGTACTTC. Its translation: CASSLGHGGYEQYF. Combining the CDR3 with reference TRBV13 and TRBJ2-7 gives the whole variable domain AAGVIQSPRHLIKEKRETATLKCYPIPRHDTVYWYQQGPGQDPQFLISFYEKMQSDKGSIPDRFSAQQFSDYHSELNMSSLELGDSALYFCASSLGHGGYEQYFGPGTRLTVT.